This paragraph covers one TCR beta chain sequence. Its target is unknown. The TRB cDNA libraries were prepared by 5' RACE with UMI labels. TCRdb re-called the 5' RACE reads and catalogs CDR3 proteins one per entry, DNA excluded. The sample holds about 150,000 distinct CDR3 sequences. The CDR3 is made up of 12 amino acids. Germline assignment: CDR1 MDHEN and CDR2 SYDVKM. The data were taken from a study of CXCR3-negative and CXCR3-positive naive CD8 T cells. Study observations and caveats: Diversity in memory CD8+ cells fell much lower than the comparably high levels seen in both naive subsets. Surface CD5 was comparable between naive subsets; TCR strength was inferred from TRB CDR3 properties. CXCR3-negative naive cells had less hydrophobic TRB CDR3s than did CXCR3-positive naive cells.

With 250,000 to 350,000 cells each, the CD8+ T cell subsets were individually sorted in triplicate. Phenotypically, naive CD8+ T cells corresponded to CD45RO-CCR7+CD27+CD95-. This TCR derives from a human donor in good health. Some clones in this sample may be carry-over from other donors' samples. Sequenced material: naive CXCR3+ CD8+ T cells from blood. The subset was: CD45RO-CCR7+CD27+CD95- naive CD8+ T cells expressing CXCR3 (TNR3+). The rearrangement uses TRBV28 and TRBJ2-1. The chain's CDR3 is CASSFQWGEQFF.